The 8 T cell receptor beta chains below all came from one sample that was sequenced in a study of graft-versus-host responses after intestinal transplantation. These receptors have no identified antigens. Measured with immunoSEQ multiplex PCR; TCRdb has only the in-frame clones, and not every one. The table records about 120,000 clones, about 93% of them present only once. Sample: unstimulated CD4+ T cells sorted from spleen or lymph node cells, taken before intestinal transplant. The source is a human donor who received an intestinal transplant.

This clone was recorded only once. The chain is built from TRBV7-2 and TRBJ2-5; unclear D gene. V lost 3 bases to trimming and J lost 4 bases, with 3 bases between them. Germline V gene sequence: CDR1 SGHTA, CDR2 FQGNSA. The CDR3 consists of 11 residues. CDR3 region: CASSFSETQYF. The DNA of the CDR3 is TGTGCCAGCAGCTTCTCAGAGACCCAGTACTTC. The full variable domain, its missing parts supplied by reference TRBV7-2 and TRBJ2-5, is GAGVSQSPSNKVTEKGKDVELRCDPISGHTALYWYRQSLGQGLEFLIYFQGNSAPDKSGLPSDRFSAERTGGSVSTLTIQRTQQEDSAVYLCASSFSETQYFGPGTRLLVL.

This clone came up once. This chain connects TRBV18 to TRBJ1-2; 7 bases align to TRBD1. The CDR3 consists of 14 residues. The germline gives CDR1 KGHSH, CDR2 LQKENI. V lost 2 bases, J lost 4 bases, and 4 bases stayed unmatched. CDR3 bases: TGTGCCAGCTCACCAACAGGGGAGGGCTATGGCTACACCTTC. Translated, it gives CASSPTGEGYGYTF.

V gene TRBV7-9 combines with J gene TRBJ2-3; D uncertain. The CDR3 runs 13 residues. CDR1 and CDR2 from the germline V gene are SEHNR and FQNEAQ (reference sequence). With 5 bases removed from V and 1 base from J, the gap between germline ends came to 7 bases. DNA for the CDR3: TGTGCCAGCAGCCCGCTGGGCACAGATACGCAGTATTTT. Encoded protein: CASSPLGTDTQYF.

This sequence joins TRBV18 and TRBJ1-5; 9 positions agree with TRBD1. Trimming cost V 3 bases and J 7 bases; bases outside gene matches: 7. This CDR3 has 15 amino acids. Germline CDR1 and CDR2: KGHSH and LQKENI. DNA for the CDR3: TGTGCCAGCTCACCGGGACAGGGTATGCGGCAGCCCCAGCATTTT. Amino acid sequence: CASSPGQGMRQPQHF.

This chain uses TRBV19 with TRBJ1-1; 9 nucleotides match TRBD1. Trimming cost V 6 bases and J 5 bases; bases outside gene matches: 7. The CDR3 runs to 14 residues. Germline CDR1 and CDR2: LNHDA and SQIVND (reference sequence). The CDR3 region is CASSTGTGRTEAFF. The DNA for the CDR3 is TGTGCCAGTAGCACCGGGACAGGGAGAACTGAAGCTTTCTTT.

The chain joins TRBV27 to TRBJ2-5; TRBD2 matches 9 bases. Germline lookup yields CDR1 MNHEY and CDR2 SMNVEV (reference sequence). This CDR3 has 17 residues. The ends lost 0 bases at V and 5 bases at J; junction bases unmatched: 10. CDR3 DNA: TGTGCCAGCAGTTTATCGGTTGGCGGGAGGGCGCGGGAGACCCAGTACTTC. As protein: CASSLSVGGRARETQYF.

The chain carries TRBV5-1 and TRBJ1-1, with D unresolved. CDR1 and CDR2 (germline): SGHRS, YFSETQ. Between the trimmed V and J ends, which lost 2 bases and 0 bases, there was a span of 5 bases. The CDR3 extends over 13 amino acids. The CDR3 bases are TGCGCCAGCAGCTTACAGTTGAACACTGAAGCTTTCTTT. Its translation is CASSLQLNTEAFF.

The chain couples TRBV23-1 to TRBJ2-7; D is possibly TRBD2 (6 bases). TRBV23-1 is annotated as an ORF whose role is uncertain. Trimming cost V 8 bases and J 0 bases, with 8 bases left between them. The CDR3 is 12 amino acids. CDR3 DNA: TGCGCCAGCGGGGACTGCTCCTACGAGCAGTACTTC. This sequence encodes CASGDCSYEQYF.